This TCR beta chain was observed in a study of human T cells and chemical hapten exposure. This CDR3 has 17 residues. Germline CDR1 reads KGHSH; CDR2 reads LQKENI. With 1 base clipped from V and 1 base from J, the junction kept 3 bases outside the gene matches. What the library attached to individual cDNA molecules were unique molecular identifiers. TCRdb re-called the RACE reads through MiXCR, storing one row per CDR3 protein. The data contain roughly 200,000 distinct CDR3 sequences, 20% to 25% of them singletons. Indicated time point: patch test 1, 2 weeks after DPC sensitization. As for treatment: therapeutic diphenylcyclopropenone sensitization with weekly scalp DPC. The total RNA was obtained from whole blood that was not fractionated.

This TCR was sampled from a woman aged 50 to 65 with alopecia areata. Some clones in this sample may be carry-over from other donors' samples. Sequencing used whole blood, obtained in connection with sensitization to the hapten diphenylcyclopropenone (DPC). The rearrangement links TRBV18 to TRBJ1-4; 10 nucleotides align to TRBD1. Written as DNA, the CDR3 is TGTGCCAGCTCACCACGACAGGGGGCGGGAACTAATGAAAAACTGTTTTTT. Residues: CASSPRQGAGTNEKLFF.